This T cell receptor beta chain was identified during a study of blood T cell repertoires in COVID-19. Background on the study: From T cells, B-cell-depleted T cells, or PBMCs came the material, which was cDNA or gDNA.

Under the authors' procedure: Nucleated cell number was recorded as an estimate derived from reference gene primer amplification. Produced via immunoSEQ multiplex PCR; TCRdb's table is partial and in-frame only. The V and J calls and clone size are taken from that table; D and trimming were inferred from the DNA. The sample consists of about 16,000 clones, around 88% of them appearing once. The V and J ends lost 3 bases and 1 base respectively, with 14 bases between them. Germline CDR1 and CDR2: LGHNA and YNFKEQ. There are 16 residues in the CDR3. This rearrangement joins TRBV4-2 to TRBJ2-3, with no clear D. The clonotype was recovered from a human donor in a cohort sampled during active COVID-19. Sequencing was performed on peripheral blood. The CDR3, as DNA: TGTGCCAGCAGCCACGGTCGTGGTATGGGCACAGATACGCAGTATTTT. Amino acids: CASSHGRGMGTDTQYF.